This T cell receptor beta chain emerged from a study of T-cell memory formation after mild COVID-19. Study-level results: Chiefly within CM and EM were the contracting CD4+ clones; CD8+ ones were within EMRA. A second wave expanding day 15 to 37 was CD4+-biased; contracting clones were balanced.

As regards this clonotype: The antigen is unknown.

MiXCR was run by TCRdb on the 5' RACE reads, yielding one entry per CDR3 protein. The repertoire includes fewer than 550,000 distinct CDR3 sequences, 20% of them detected once, and around 8% sits in the top ten. Germline CDR1 and CDR2: SGHTA and FQGTGA. The CDR3 is 13 amino acids. The junction had 4 bases not matched to a gene; V was cut back by 3 bases and J by 6 bases. Sequenced: PBMCs or a T cell subset sorted from them (not recorded which). This sequence joins TRBV7-3 and TRBJ2-7, with 8 bases identical to TRBD1. The sequence was obtained from an adult woman who had mild COVID-19 (a few samples of this study predate the infection). Cell type and time point are not known. CDR3 sequence: CASSFDRGREQYF. In DNA, the CDR3 is TGTGCCAGCAGCTTCGACAGGGGTCGCGAGCAGTACTTC.